The 21 T cell receptor beta chains below all came from one sample that was sequenced in a study of T cells in Graves' hyperthyroidism and ophthalmopathy. The investigators amplified TCR beta CDR3 regions from RNA transcripts. The HTBI set primed first-round TCR CDR3 RT-PCR. TCRdb re-called the multiplex PCR reads with MiXCR, one entry per CDR3 protein. The sample lists approximately 430,000 distinct CDR3 sequences; around a sixth were seen once. The sequenced sample was blood. These receptor sequences come from a woman aged 18-29 years with Graves' hyperthyroidism.

This clonotype was found a few times. This sequence joins TRBV19 and TRBJ1-2; perhaps TRBD1 as D (5 bases). The length of the CDR3 is 14 residues. CDR1 is LNHDA and CDR2 is SQIVND in the germline V gene (reference sequence). V lost 10 bases, J lost 4 bases, and 19 bases lay in between. The DNA of the CDR3 is TGTGCCACCGCCGACAGTTCTCCAATCTATGGCTACACCTTC. This codes for CATADSSPIYGYTF.

This clonotype was detected ten times or more. This chain uses TRBV28 with TRBJ2-1, with 10 bases matching TRBD2. V shed 7 bases and J 1 base; nucleotides not matched to a gene: 13. Germline CDR1 is MDHEN and CDR2 is SYDVKM. CDR3 length: 18 amino acids. DNA of the CDR3: TGTGCCAGCACCAGAGCACTAGCGGGAAAGAGTTCCTACAATGAGCAGTTCTTC. Amino acid sequence: CASTRALAGKSSYNEQFF. The variable domain in full, completed from reference TRBV28 and TRBJ2-1, reads DVKVTQSSRYLVKRTGEKVFLECVQDMDHENMFWYRQDPGLGLRLIYFSYDVKMKEKGDIPEGYSVSREKKERFSLILESASTNQTSMYLCASTRALAGKSSYNEQFFGPGTRLTVL.

The V call is TRBV6-2 or TRBV6-3, the J call TRBJ1-1, with a weak D call TRBD1 (5 bases). From germline, CDR1 is MNHEY and CDR2 SVGEGT. The CDR3 length is 14 residues. V dropped 10 bases and J dropped 1 base, with 16 bases sitting between them. The CDR3: CATFPGRSNTEAFF. CDR3 nucleotides: TGTGCCACCTTCCCAGGGCGATCGAACACTGAAGCTTTCTTT.

V gene TRBV12-3 or TRBV12-4 combines with J gene TRBJ2-2, with TRBD1 as a possible D gene (6 bases). Trimming removed 4 bases from V and 8 bases from J, with 11 bases in between. This CDR3 is 13 amino acids long. Here the CDR3 DNA reads TGTGCCAGCAGTTCAAACAGGGAAGGGGAGCTGTTTTTT. This sequence encodes CASSSNREGELFF.

This clonotype was counted at least ten times. The chain recombines TRBV5-1 with TRBJ1-2; 7 positions match TRBD1. Germline trimming cut 1 base from V and 2 bases from J; bases unmatched to any gene: 5. Germline lookup yields CDR1 SGHRS and CDR2 YFSETQ. This CDR3 region has 15 residues. The CDR3 bases are TGCGCCAGCAGCTTGATTGAGACAGGGAACTATGGCTACACCTTC. Translation: CASSLIETGNYGYTF.

This clonotype was seen at least ten times. The V and J genes are TRBV5-5 and TRBJ2-7, with D unresolved. V was cut by 4 bases and J by 6 bases, with 8 bases left in between. CDR3 length: 11 amino acids. CDR1 is SGHKS, CDR2 YYEKEE, per germline (reference sequence). The CDR3 region has the DNA TGTGCCAGCAGCAGGTGGGGCGAGCAGTACTTC. Its protein is CASSRWGEQYF.

This clonotype was observed a handful of times. The V and J genes are TRBV5-1 and TRBJ1-1; D not resolved. Germline V gene lookup returns CDR1 SGHRS and CDR2 YFSETQ. Trimming stripped 6 bases from V and 3 bases from J, with 24 bases between. The CDR3 is 17 amino acids. DNA of the CDR3: TGCGCCAGCAAGACTGATACTGGTGCAGCCGAACACACTGAAGCTTTCTTT. Translating it yields CASKTDTGAAEHTEAFF.

The rearrangement uses TRBV19 and TRBJ2-1; no definite D call. V shed 6 bases and J shed 5 bases, with 8 bases lying between them. There are 12 residues in the CDR3. CDR1 LNHDA and CDR2 SQIVND come from the germline V gene (reference sequence). CDR3: CASRHWDNEQFF. CDR3 bases: TGTGCCAGTAGGCACTGGGACAATGAGCAGTTCTTC. The full variable domain, completed using reference TRBV19 and TRBJ2-1, is DGGITQSPKYLFRKEGQNVTLSCEQNLNHDAMYWYRQDPGQGLRLIYYSQIVNDFQKGDIAEGYSVSREKKESFPLTVTSAQKNPTAFYLCASRHWDNEQFFGPGTRLTVL.

This clonotype has only a few counts. The genes are TRBV20-1 and TRBJ2-7; D uncertain. This CDR3 region has 13 residues. V was clipped by 4 bases and J by 2 bases, with 12 bases between them. The germline gives CDR1 DFQATT, CDR2 SNEGSKA (reference sequence). The CDR3 region has the DNA TGCAGTGCTATATACGACTGGACCTACGAGCAGTACTTC. Encoded protein: CSAIYDWTYEQYF.

Ten or more counts support this clonotype. This rearrangement joins TRBV6-1 to TRBJ1-2; weak D call: TRBD1 (6 bases). The CDR3 sequence is 15 residues long. V shed 7 bases and J shed 0 bases, with 15 bases lying between them. In germline, CDR1 is MNHNS, CDR2 SASEGT. The CDR3 DNA reads as TGTGCCAGCACCTCACACAGGGAATCTAACTATGGCTACACCTTC. It encodes CASTSHRESNYGYTF.

In its sample, this clonotype was seen many times. The gene calls are TRBV6-1 and TRBJ1-1; a weak D match, TRBD1 (5 bases). Germline CDR1 reads MNHNS; CDR2 reads SASEGT. V was pared by 7 bases and J by 4 bases, with 13 bases between. This CDR3 region has 13 residues. CDR3 region: CASIGGWTTEAFF. In nucleotides, the CDR3 is TGTGCCAGCATCGGGGGTTGGACCACTGAAGCTTTCTTT.

The chain links TRBV6-2 or TRBV6-3 to TRBJ2-7, with 12 bases that match TRBD2. With 7 bases clipped from V and 5 bases from J, the junction kept 9 bases outside the gene matches. Per germline, CDR1 MNHEY and CDR2 SVGEGT. The CDR3 has 15 amino acids. The CDR3 DNA follows: TGTGCCAGCACCCACGCCGGGACTAGCGGGCACGAGCAGTACTTC. This gives the protein CASTHAGTSGHEQYF.

In its sample, this clonotype was seen a few times. This chain connects TRBV6-1 to TRBJ1-1; D not resolved. The CDR3 extends over 13 amino acids. CDR1 MNHNS and CDR2 SASEGT come from the germline V gene. V dropped 10 bases and J dropped 1 base, with 13 bases sitting between them. DNA of the CDR3: TGTGCCACCTCAAATGGGCCGAACACTGAAGCTTTCTTT. It translates to CATSNGPNTEAFF.

Concerning this clonotype: A much bigger clone sits one base away, suggesting this may be a read error. As the CDR3 is not closed by the conserved phenylalanine or tryptophan, this likely results from a read error. The V and J genes are TRBV7-3 and TRBJ1-1, with D possibly being TRBD1 (6 bases). Trimming left V 6 bases short and J 6 bases short, with 14 bases between. Germline CDR1 is SGHTA and CDR2 is FQGTGA. This CDR3 spans 13 amino acids. In DNA form, the CDR3 reads TGTGCCAGCAGTTTGTTAGGGGGATCTGAAGCTTTCCTT. Translating gives CASSLLGGSEAFL.

This clonotype has ten or more counts. The chain is built from TRBV12-3 or TRBV12-4 and TRBJ2-3, with TRBD1 matching over 8 bases. The length of the CDR3 is 15 residues. V dropped 3 bases and J dropped 7; count of bases not matched to a gene: 9. This CDR3 is CASSFRTGSRNTQYF. The CDR3 DNA follows: TGTGCCAGCAGTTTTAGGACAGGGAGTAGGAATACGCAGTATTTT.

The rearrangement links TRBV4-2 to TRBJ1-5; no reliable D call. The germline CDR1 and CDR2 sequences are LGHNA and YNFKEQ. This CDR3 region has 15 residues. V was trimmed by 0 bases and J by 6 bases, leaving 12 bases between them. CDR3 in amino acids: CASSQDLELPQPQHF. In DNA, the CDR3 is TGTGCCAGCAGCCAAGATTTAGAGTTGCCTCAGCCCCAGCATTTT.

There are many counts of this clonotype. The chain has TRBV7-3 and TRBJ2-2, with D hard to call. The germline gives CDR1 SGHTA, CDR2 FQGTGA. V was pared by 3 bases and J by 6 bases, with 8 bases between. The CDR3 covers 13 residues. The CDR3 spells CASSLPWAGELFF. The CDR3 DNA reads as TGTGCCAGCAGCTTGCCGTGGGCCGGGGAGCTGTTTTTT. The complete variable domain, with remaining parts taken from reference TRBV7-3 and TRBJ2-2, reads GAGVSQTPSNKVTEKGKYVELRCDPISGHTALYWYRQSLGQGPEFLIYFQGTGAADDSGLPNDRFFAVRPEGSVSTLKIQRTERGDSAVYLCASSLPWAGELFFGEGSRLTVL.

V gene TRBV4-1 combines with J gene TRBJ2-1, with D perhaps TRBD1 (5 bases). This CDR3 is built from 11 residues. V gave up 0 bases and J gave up 15 bases, with 9 bases separating them. Germline V lookup: CDR1 MGHRA, CDR2 YSYEKL. In DNA form, the CDR3 reads TGCGCCAGCAGCCAAGACAGGGTTCTGTTCTTC. It yields the protein CASSQDRVLFF.

Concerning this clonotype itself: A much more abundant neighbour one base away suggests this may be a read error. The chain uses TRBV3-1 and TRBJ2-5; 9 bases align to TRBD1. In germline, CDR1 is LGHDT, CDR2 YNNKEL (reference sequence). This CDR3 is 15 amino acids long. V lost 1 base to trimming and J lost 3 bases; unmatched junction nucleotides: 3. The CDR3 here is CASSQVGQGKETQYF. The CDR3, as DNA: TGTGCCAGCAGCCAAGTCGGACAGGGGAAAGAGACCCAGTACTTC.

This chain links TRBV2 with TRBJ2-6; 8 positions match TRBD1. Unmatched junction bases numbered 10, after V lost 2 bases and J lost 4 bases. CDR3 size: 18 residues. Germline-derived CDR1 and CDR2 are SNHLY and FYNNEI. CDR3 sequence reads: CASSERTGPSEGANVLTF. In nucleotides, the CDR3 is TGTGCCAGCAGTGAAAGGACAGGGCCATCAGAGGGGGCCAACGTCCTGACTTTC.

Ten or more counts support this clonotype. This chain joins TRBV5-1 and TRBJ2-7, with 9 bases identical to TRBD2. J gave up 0 bases and V 2 bases, and 6 bases lay outside the gene matches. This CDR3 spans 16 amino acids. Looked up from germline, CDR1 is SGHRS and CDR2 is YFSETQ. CDR3 protein: CASSFMSGRSSYEQYF. Written as DNA, the CDR3 is TGCGCCAGCAGCTTCATGAGCGGGAGGAGCTCCTACGAGCAGTACTTC.